The 23 T cell receptor beta chains below come from one sample, sequenced in a study of cytomegalovirus exposure and HLA in healthy donors. This PCR relied on a set of 60 Vbeta primers and 13 Jbeta primers. Repertoires were generated with immunoSEQ multiplex PCR, while TCRdb's copy carries only in-frame clones and drops some. The repertoire holds approximately 110,000 clones, around three quarters seen once, with 3.1% in the top ten. Input material: PBMCs. These TCRs come from a woman in her 40s in good health and CMV-seronegative.

V is TRBV4-3 and J is TRBJ2-1; TRBD2 matches 14 bases. J was trimmed by 8 bases and V by 4 bases; bases with no gene match: 4. The CDR3 loop spans 15 amino acids. Per the germline V gene, CDR1 is LGHNA and CDR2 is YSLEER. CDR3 sequence (DNA): TGCGCCAGCAGCCGCGGACTAGCGGGGGGAGATGAGCAGTTCTTC. It specifies CASSRGLAGGDEQFF.

The chain is built from TRBV5-6 and TRBJ2-7, with a weak D call TRBD1 (6 bases). The germline V gene encodes CDR1 SGHDT and CDR2 YYEEEE. Trimming took 4 bases from V and 3 from J, leaving 17 bases between them. The CDR3 loop spans 15 amino acids. For the CDR3, the DNA is TGTGCCAGCAGCCCCGGAAGGGACACCTTCTACGAGCAGTACTTC. Encoded protein: CASSPGRDTFYEQYF.

The chain carries TRBV15 and TRBJ2-2; no reliable D call. CDR3 length: 15 amino acids. The V and J ends lost 0 bases and 5 bases respectively, with 10 bases between them. The germline CDR1 and CDR2 sequences are LNHNV and YYDKDF (reference sequence). The CDR3 protein is CATSRDRELTGELFF. The CDR3 DNA follows: TGTGCCACCAGCAGAGATCGAGAGCTGACCGGGGAGCTGTTTTTT.

The rearrangement uses TRBV11-3 and TRBJ2-5; 14 bases line up with TRBD2. Germline V CDR1 and CDR2: SGHNT, YENEEA. CDR3 length: 16 residues. Trimming cost V 1 base and J 5 bases; bases outside gene matches: 3. CDR3 protein: CASSLGLAGGTETQYF. The CDR3 DNA sequence: TGTGCCAGCAGCTTAGGACTAGCGGGAGGGACCGAGACCCAGTACTTC.

The chain recombines TRBV15 with TRBJ2-1; possibly TRBD2 for D (5 bases). V lost 0 bases and J lost 6, with 12 bases in between. Looked up from germline, CDR1 is LNHNV and CDR2 is YYDKDF (reference sequence). The CDR3 loop spans 15 amino acids. CDR3 sequence: CATSRERPRGNEQFF. CDR3 bases: TGTGCCACCAGCAGAGAGAGACCCCGGGGCAATGAGCAGTTCTTC.

The chain couples TRBV28 to TRBJ2-1; D remains ambiguous. Trimming took 8 bases from V and 0 from J, leaving 2 bases between them. CDR3 length equals 11 residues. Germline V gives CDR1 MDHEN, CDR2 SYDVKM. CDR3 residues: CASLSYNEQFF. The CDR3 DNA reads as TGTGCCAGCCTCTCCTACAATGAGCAGTTCTTC.

The chain couples TRBV28 to TRBJ2-7; 12 bases fit TRBD1. Germline assignment: CDR1 MDHEN and CDR2 SYDVKM. This CDR3 comprises 15 residues. V lost 6 bases and J lost 1; bases outside the gene matches: 4. The CDR3 spells CASRGQGARSYEQYF. The CDR3 bases are TGTGCCAGCAGGGGACAGGGGGCCAGGTCCTACGAGCAGTACTTC.

The rearrangement links TRBV10-2 to TRBJ2-2; 11 bases fit TRBD2. Germline lookup yields CDR1 WSHSY and CDR2 SAAADI. J lost 8 bases, V lost 3 bases, and 17 bases had no gene match. This CDR3 region has 19 residues. The CDR3 DNA reads TGCGCCAGCAGTGACCGGCGGTTACTAGCGGGAGCCCGGAAAGGGGAGCTGTTTTTT. Its protein product is CASSDRRLLAGARKGELFF.

The V and J genes are TRBV13 and TRBJ2-5, with TRBD2 as a possible D gene (6 bases). Trimming shortened V by 2 bases and J by 9 bases, and 16 bases separated the two germline ends. The germline V gene encodes CDR1 PRHDT and CDR2 FYEKMQ (reference sequence). The CDR3 spans 14 residues. CDR3 sequence: CASSLPQHGGAQYF. CDR3 nucleotide sequence: TGTGCCAGCAGCTTACCCCAGCACGGAGGGGCCCAGTACTTC.

The V gene is TRBV11-2, the J gene TRBJ1-1; the D gene is possibly TRBD1 (6 bases). Trimming took off 4 bases at V and 4 bases at J, with 16 bases between the two ends. The length of the CDR3 is 15 residues. Looked up from germline, CDR1 is SGHAT and CDR2 is FQNNGV. The CDR3 spells CASSSSRGAPTEAFF. The DNA of the CDR3 is TGTGCCAGCAGCTCTAGCAGGGGTGCGCCCACTGAAGCTTTCTTT.

V and J are TRBV28 and TRBJ1-1; maybe TRBD1 (5 bases). CDR1 MDHEN and CDR2 SYDVKM come from the germline V gene. The CDR3 spans 14 residues. V was pared by 7 bases and J by 1 base, with 13 bases between. This CDR3 is CASIMGGQNTEAFF. The CDR3 bases are TGTGCCAGCATTATGGGGGGTCAGAACACTGAAGCTTTCTTT.

In nucleotides, the CDR3 is TGTGCCAGTTCCCTCTCCTCTATTGTACCCGTCCTGACTTTC. Amino acids: CASSLSSIVPVLTF. V and J are TRBV19 and TRBJ2-6, with D unresolved. Germline V gene sequence: CDR1 LNHDA, CDR2 SQIVND (reference sequence). The CDR3 spans 14 residues. Deletions cut 8 bases from V and 12 bases from J, with 20 bases between. Full variable domain (missing parts from reference TRBV19 and TRBJ2-6): DGGITQSPKYLFRKEGQNVTLSCEQNLNHDAMYWYRQDPGQGLRLIYYSQIVNDFQKGDIAEGYSVSREKKESFPLTVTSAQKNPTAFYLCASSLSSIVPVLTFGAGSRLTVL.

The chain links TRBV5-1 to TRBJ2-3; perhaps TRBD1 as D (5 bases). With 0 bases removed from V and 1 base from J, the gap between germline ends came to 12 bases. This CDR3 region has 16 residues. Germline V gives CDR1 SGHRS, CDR2 YFSETQ. CDR3 region: CASSLEGHTRTDTQYF. The CDR3 nucleotides read TGCGCCAGCAGCTTGGAGGGGCACACTCGCACAGATACGCAGTATTTT.

The chain uses TRBV5-4 and TRBJ1-1, with unresolved D. The CDR3 contains 13 residues. The germline V gene encodes CDR1 SGHNT and CDR2 YYREEE (reference sequence). The V end lost 1 base, the J end lost 1 base, and 5 bases lay between the germline ends. CDR3 sequence: CASSLPGNTEAFF. The CDR3 region has the DNA TGTGCCAGCAGCTTGCCAGGGAACACTGAAGCTTTCTTT.

This clone was detected a few times. The chain links TRBV5-5 to TRBJ2-7; the D gene is possibly TRBD1 (5 bases). CDR1 SGHKS and CDR2 YYEKEE come from the germline V gene (reference sequence). With 0 bases removed from V and 3 bases from J, the gap between germline ends came to 7 bases. The CDR3 is 13 amino acids. Here the CDR3 reads CASSLEGNYEQYF. The CDR3 region has the DNA TGTGCCAGCAGCTTGGAGGGGAACTACGAGCAGTACTTC.

This chain connects TRBV4-1 to TRBJ2-3, with D maybe TRBD2 (5 bases). The CDR3 sequence is 17 residues long. V was clipped by 4 bases and J by 3 bases, with 20 bases between them. Germline CDR1 and CDR2: MGHRA and YSYEKL. In DNA form, the CDR3 reads TGCGCCAGCAGCCTTGAAGCCGGACGGGAAATTACAGATACGCAGTATTTT. As protein: CASSLEAGREITDTQYF.

The CDR3 sequence: CASSPTETGVPQHF. The CDR3 nucleotides read TGTGCCAGCTCACCTACCGAAACGGGGGTTCCCCAGCATTTT. The genes are TRBV18 and TRBJ1-5; tentative D call: TRBD1 (5 bases). The V end was cut by 3 bases, the J end by 10 bases, with 16 bases between. Germline CDR1 KGHSH, CDR2 LQKENI. The CDR3 spans 14 residues.

This chain's CDR3 is CAISSSGSSSYEQYF. DNA of the CDR3: TGTGCCATCAGCTCTAGCGGGTCAAGCTCCTACGAGCAGTACTTC. The V call is TRBV10-3, the J call TRBJ2-7, with 8 bases aligning to TRBD2. V lost 6 bases to trimming and J lost 0 bases; unmatched junction nucleotides: 7. Germline values: CDR1 ENHRY, CDR2 SYGVKD. The CDR3 spans 15 residues.

The chain employs TRBV29-1 and TRBJ2-7; D might be TRBD2 (6 bases). This CDR3 spans 11 amino acids. Germline-derived CDR1 and CDR2 are SQVTM and ANQGSEA. V lost 4 bases and J lost 7, with 11 bases in between. The CDR3 DNA sequence: TGCAGCGTTGGGGGGGAAACGGAGCAGTACTTC. Its translation: CSVGGETEQYF.

The V gene is TRBV7-9, the J gene TRBJ1-2; 9 nucleotides match TRBD1. Trimming cost V 5 bases and J 8 bases; bases outside gene matches: 3. The CDR3 covers 12 residues. Germline V lookup: CDR1 SEHNR, CDR2 FQNEAQ (reference sequence). CDR3 in DNA: TGTGCCAGCAGCAGGACAGGGGAGGGCTACACCTTC. This codes for CASSRTGEGYTF.

This clone was picked up a small number of times. V is TRBV5-4 and J is TRBJ2-5, with a possible D match to TRBD1 (6 bases). V was cut by 0 bases and J by 1 base, with 10 bases left in between. The CDR3 is made up of 15 amino acids. Germline CDR1 and CDR2: SGHNT and YYREEE (reference sequence). DNA of the CDR3: TGTGCCAGCAGCTTGGGGGGGCTGGGCCAAGAGACCCAGTACTTC. It specifies CASSLGGLGQETQYF.

The chain is built from TRBV9 and TRBJ1-2; no reliable D call. Looked up from germline, CDR1 is SGDLS and CDR2 is YYNGEE. Trimming cost V 0 bases and J 0 bases, with 6 bases left between them. The CDR3 consists of 14 residues. CDR3 DNA: TGTGCCAGCAGCGTAGGTCCAGCTAACTATGGCTACACCTTC. Translating gives CASSVGPANYGYTF.

The chain links TRBV7-2 to TRBJ2-5; 10 bases agree with TRBD2. Germline CDR1 is SGHTA and CDR2 is FQGNSA. Losses at the gene ends were 4 bases for V and 5 bases for J; bases not matched to a gene: 10. The CDR3 contains 16 residues. The DNA for the CDR3 is TGTGCCAGCAGCTGGGGAGCGGGGGGGTTTGGGGAGACCCAGTACTTC. Its translation is CASSWGAGGFGETQYF.